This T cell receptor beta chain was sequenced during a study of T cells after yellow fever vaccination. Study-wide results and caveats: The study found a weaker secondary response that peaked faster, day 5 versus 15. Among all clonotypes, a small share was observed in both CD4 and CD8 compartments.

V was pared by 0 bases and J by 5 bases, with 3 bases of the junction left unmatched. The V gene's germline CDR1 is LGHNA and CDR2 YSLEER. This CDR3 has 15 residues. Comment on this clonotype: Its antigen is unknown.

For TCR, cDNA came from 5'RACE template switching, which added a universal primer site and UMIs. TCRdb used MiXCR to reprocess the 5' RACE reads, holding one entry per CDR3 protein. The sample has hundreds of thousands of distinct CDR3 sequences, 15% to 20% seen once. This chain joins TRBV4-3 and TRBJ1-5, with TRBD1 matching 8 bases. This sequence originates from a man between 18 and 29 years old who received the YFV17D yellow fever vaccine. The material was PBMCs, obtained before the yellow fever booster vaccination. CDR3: CASSQDNRGDQPQHF. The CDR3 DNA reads TGCGCCAGCAGCCAAGACAACAGGGGGGATCAGCCCCAGCATTTT.